The rows below give T cell receptor beta chains drawn from one sample of a study of regulatory T cells in long-lasting Graves disease. TCRdb re-called the multiplex PCR reads with MiXCR, one entry per CDR3 protein. This table has a few hundred thousand distinct CDR3 sequences, 20% to 30% appearing once. The sample in question was peripheral blood mononuclear cells (PBMCs), obtained when the disease was refractory, from a patient treated with antithyroid drugs. These receptors came from a female donor with Graves disease. Both conserved end residues are part of each CDR3. The order of the fields is V gene, D gene, J gene, clone size, CDR3 DNA, CDR3 protein. D genes are given only for firm matches. Size is stated for part of the rows, as once, few or many counts, or as a class when the clone is expanded.

v_call: TRBV24-1
d_call: NA
j_call: TRBJ1-4
clone_size: NA
cdr3_nt: TGTGCCACCAGTGACCCCAGACTTAAGGAACTGTTTTTT
cdr3_aa: CATSDPRLKELFF

v_call: TRBV29-1
d_call: TRBD2
j_call: TRBJ2-7
clone_size: NA
cdr3_nt: TGCAGCGTTGAAGAACGGAGCGGGAACGACTACGAGCAGTACTTC
cdr3_aa: CSVEERSGNDYEQYF

v_call: TRBV28
d_call: NA
j_call: TRBJ1-5
clone_size: many
cdr3_nt: TGTGCCAGCAGTAATAGCCTTGGGCCCCAGCATTTT
cdr3_aa: CASSNSLGPQHF

v_call: TRBV14
d_call: TRBD1
j_call: TRBJ2-1
clone_size: NA
cdr3_nt: TGTGCCAGCAGCCCGGCGGTGGGGACAGGGTTCAATGAGCAGTTCTTC
cdr3_aa: CASSPAVGTGFNEQFF

v_call: TRBV29-1
d_call: TRBD1
j_call: TRBJ2-7
clone_size: few
cdr3_nt: TGCAGCGTCTACGCCGGGACAGGGTACTCCTACGAGCAGTACTTC
cdr3_aa: CSVYAGTGYSYEQYF

v_call: TRBV28
d_call: NA
j_call: TRBJ2-7
clone_size: many
cdr3_nt: TGTGCCAGCAGACTGGACAGCCTCTCCTACGAGCAGTACTTC
cdr3_aa: CASRLDSLSYEQYF

v_call: TRBV27
d_call: NA
j_call: TRBJ2-7
clone_size: NA
cdr3_nt: TGTGCCAGCAGCCTGGACATCTCCTACGAGCAGTACTTC
cdr3_aa: CASSLDISYEQYF

v_call: TRBV16
d_call: NA
j_call: TRBJ1-1
clone_size: NA
cdr3_nt: TGTGCCAGCAGCCTCCAGGCCCGGGGGGGGACTGAAGCTTTCTTT
cdr3_aa: CASSLQARGGTEAFF

v_call: TRBV20-1
d_call: TRBD1
j_call: TRBJ2-3
clone_size: NA
cdr3_nt: TGCAGTGCTAGACGGACAGGGAGCACAGATACGCAGTATTTT
cdr3_aa: CSARRTGSTDTQYF

v_call: TRBV5-1
d_call: NA
j_call: TRBJ2-7
clone_size: few
cdr3_nt: TGCGCCAGCAGCTTGGAACAGTTCTACGAGCAGTACTTC
cdr3_aa: CASSLEQFYEQYF

v_call: TRBV12-5
d_call: TRBD2
j_call: TRBJ2-7
clone_size: NA
cdr3_nt: TGTGCTAGTGGGGGGCGCGGGAGGAAATTCCTCTCGTCCTACGAGCAGTACTTC
cdr3_aa: CASGGRGRKFLSSYEQYF

v_call: TRBV10-3
d_call: NA
j_call: TRBJ2-3
clone_size: NA
cdr3_nt: TGTGCCATCAGTGATGGGGGCAGCACAGATACGCAGTATTTT
cdr3_aa: CAISDGGSTDTQYF

v_call: TRBV29-1
d_call: TRBD1
j_call: TRBJ2-5
clone_size: many
cdr3_nt: TGCAGCGTTGAAGAATGGACAGGTCCAGAGACCCAGTACTTC
cdr3_aa: CSVEEWTGPETQYF

v_call: TRBV6-9
d_call: NA
j_call: TRBJ2-2
clone_size: NA
cdr3_nt: TGTGCCAGCAGTTCGGACATCAACACCGGGGAGCTGTTTTTT
cdr3_aa: CASSSDINTGELFF

v_call: TRBV6-5
d_call: NA
j_call: TRBJ1-2
clone_size: many
cdr3_nt: TGTGCCAGCAGTTACGAAGGGACTTATGGCTACACCTTC
cdr3_aa: CASSYEGTYGYTF

v_call: TRBV20-1
d_call: TRBD1
j_call: TRBJ2-7
clone_size: few
cdr3_nt: TGCAGTGCTCCCGGGACAGTTTCCTACGAGCAGTACTTC
cdr3_aa: CSAPGTVSYEQYF

v_call: TRBV20-1
d_call: NA
j_call: TRBJ2-7
clone_size: few
cdr3_nt: TGCAGTGTCACCAGCGGGCGTACCTACGAGCAGTACTTC
cdr3_aa: CSVTSGRTYEQYF

v_call: TRBV12-3/TRBV12-4
d_call: NA
j_call: TRBJ2-7
clone_size: many
cdr3_nt: TGTGCCAGCAGTGCTCACGTGAGCTCCTACGAGCAGTACTTC
cdr3_aa: CASSAHVSSYEQYF

v_call: TRBV6-1
d_call: NA
j_call: TRBJ2-5
clone_size: NA
cdr3_nt: TGTGCCAGCAGTCGAGGGACTTGGGGGGAGACCCAGTACTTC
cdr3_aa: CASSRGTWGETQYF

v_call: TRBV2
d_call: NA
j_call: TRBJ2-5
clone_size: many
cdr3_nt: TGTGCCAGCAGTGAAACGGAGACCCAGTACTTC
cdr3_aa: CASSETETQYF

v_call: TRBV11-2
d_call: NA
j_call: TRBJ1-2
clone_size: many
cdr3_nt: TGTGCCAGCAGCACCATTCAGGGGAGGCACTATGGCTACACCTTC
cdr3_aa: CASSTIQGRHYGYTF

v_call: TRBV28
d_call: TRBD2
j_call: TRBJ2-7
clone_size: many
cdr3_nt: TGTGCCAGCAGTTTCCGAACTAGCGGGAGTTACGAGCAGTACTTC
cdr3_aa: CASSFRTSGSYEQYF

v_call: TRBV6-1
d_call: NA
j_call: TRBJ1-1
clone_size: NA
cdr3_nt: TGTGCCAGCGCGACCTTCCTGAACACTGAAGCTTTCTTT
cdr3_aa: CASATFLNTEAFF

v_call: TRBV5-1
d_call: TRBD1
j_call: TRBJ2-7
clone_size: NA
cdr3_nt: TGCGCCAGCAGCTTGGTTGCCGGACAGGGACCGGGGTACGAGCAGTACTTC
cdr3_aa: CASSLVAGQGPGYEQYF

v_call: TRBV29-1
d_call: NA
j_call: TRBJ2-7
clone_size: NA
cdr3_nt: TGCAGCGTTGGCCAAGGTAGCGGAGACGAGCAGTACTTC
cdr3_aa: CSVGQGSGDEQYF

v_call: TRBV20-1
d_call: NA
j_call: TRBJ2-7
clone_size: NA
cdr3_nt: TGCAGTGCCCGGGGGCTAGGTTCCTACGAGCAGTACTTC
cdr3_aa: CSARGLGSYEQYF

v_call: TRBV5-1
d_call: NA
j_call: TRBJ2-2
clone_size: NA
cdr3_nt: TGCGCCAGCAGGGCATTTCAAGCCCAGACCGGGGAGCTGTTTTTT
cdr3_aa: CASRAFQAQTGELFF

v_call: TRBV5-6
d_call: TRBD2
j_call: TRBJ2-7
clone_size: few
cdr3_nt: TGTGCCAGCAGACCTCAAAGCGGGAGATCCTACGAGCAGTACTTC
cdr3_aa: CASRPQSGRSYEQYF

v_call: TRBV20-1
d_call: NA
j_call: TRBJ2-1
clone_size: once
cdr3_nt: TGCAGTGCTAGATCGCAAAGACCCTCGCTCCGCAATGAGCAGTTCTTC
cdr3_aa: CSARSQRPSLRNEQFF

v_call: TRBV3-1
d_call: NA
j_call: TRBJ2-7
clone_size: few
cdr3_nt: TGTGCCAGCAGCCAATTCCTAGTCTACGAGCAGTACTTC
cdr3_aa: CASSQFLVYEQYF